Sequencing of this T cell receptor (beta chain) was carried out in a study of blood T cell repertoires in COVID-19. Study-level background: From T cells, B-cell-depleted T cells, or PBMCs came the material, which was cDNA or gDNA.

As handled by the study authors: It was from reference gene primer amplification that nucleated cell counts were estimated. Assay: immunoSEQ multiplex PCR; the TCRdb copy retains only in-frame clones and omits some. V, J and clone size derive from that table, while D and trimming were established from the DNA sequence. Here the sample spans over 100,000 clones, around three quarters being singletons. This CDR3 comprises 12 residues. The V and J genes are TRBV21-1 and TRBJ2-5; the table's D call, TRBD2, was not checked against the DNA. TRBV21-1 is a documented pseudogene. The sequence came from a human donor in a cohort sampled during active or convalescent COVID-19. The sequencing sample was made of peripheral blood. In DNA, the CDR3 is TGTGCCAGCAGCAAACGGCGAAGCGGGGGAAACTTC. Its protein product is CASSKRRSGGNF.